This TCR beta chain appears in the sequencing data of a study of PD-1 blockade in classical Hodgkin lymphoma. Each patient relapsed following autologous stem cell transplantation, and prior brentuximab vedotin exposure differed. Regarding the study as a whole: TCR diversity at baseline was reported to be reduced in newly diagnosed patients relative to healthy donors.

This clone is a singleton in its sample. Its specificity is not known. TCRdb keeps only in-frame clones here, not all; method: immunoSEQ multiplex PCR. This sample has 150,000 or so clones, with nearly 80% found just once. This receptor was taken from a human donor with classical Hodgkin lymphoma. The sequenced sample was peripheral blood mononuclear cells (PBMCs), obtained before the second cycle of nivolumab.

The CDR3 sequence is CASSFGSMGYNEQFF. Written as DNA, the CDR3 is TGTGCCAGCAGTTTCGGCTCTATGGGGTACAATGAGCAGTTCTTC. The chain uses TRBV27 and TRBJ2-1; D remains ambiguous. The CDR3 sequence is 15 residues long. CDR1 is MNHEY, CDR2 SMNVEV, per germline (reference sequence). Trimming shortened V by 3 bases and J by 4 bases, and 13 bases separated the two germline ends.